These T cell receptor beta chains were read from a single sample in a study of blood T cell repertoires in COVID-19. Clones were sequenced by immunoSEQ multiplex PCR, and TCRdb holds only the in-frame ones, with some missing. The sample carries fewer than 150,000 clones, approximately 89% recorded once. The specimen was peripheral blood. The receptors stem from a woman between 55 and 75 years old with acute or convalescent COVID-19. Both conserved end residues are part of each CDR3. A D gene is named only where the DNA matches it firmly. Clone size, where shown, is once, few, many, or a class for clones that have expanded.

.	TRBV11-2	TRBJ2-1	.	TGTGCCAGCAGCTTAGTAGAGAGCGATTACAATGAGCAGTTCTTC	CASSLVESDYNEQFF
once	TRBV11-1	TRBJ1-1	.	TGTGCCAGCAGCTTAGGCAGGGACACTGAAGCTTTCTTT	CASSLGRDTEAFF
.	TRBV5-1	TRBJ2-7	TRBD2	TGCGCCAGCAGCGCCAGACTAGCGGGAGACCACGAGCAGTACTTC	CASSARLAGDHEQYF
few	TRBV19	TRBJ1-1	.	TGTGCCAGTAGGAATTGGGCCACTGAAGCTTTCTTT	CASRNWATEAFF
.	TRBV5-1	TRBJ2-5	.	TGCGCCAGCAGCTCCTCGCAAGGAGAGAGGGAGACCCAGTACTTC	CASSSSQGERETQYF
once	TRBV5-1	TRBJ2-1	.	TGCGCCAGCAGTTTTCTTGGGCGGACCGGGGTTGGGGAGCAGTTCTTC	CASSFLGRTGVGEQFF
.	TRBV5-1	TRBJ2-3	TRBD2	TGCGCCAGCAGCCCTAGCGGGAGGGGACCAGATACGCAGTATTTT	CASSPSGRGPDTQYF
.	TRBV6-4	TRBJ2-3	.	TGTGCCAGCAGTGTAATCGGAGGTGTGGATACGCAGTATTTT	CASSVIGGVDTQYF
.	TRBV28	TRBJ1-1	.	TGTGCCAGCAGTTTAATATTAGGGAGTGGAAACACTGAAGCTTTCTTT	CASSLILGSGNTEAFF
.	TRBV5-5	TRBJ2-2	.	TGTGCCAGCAGCTCCCTCGCAGCGGCCGGGGAGCTGTTTTTT	CASSSLAAAGELFF
.	TRBV7-8	TRBJ1-1	TRBD1	TGTGCCAGCAGCTTGTTCTTCCCCGGGACAGGGACCACTGAAGCTTTCTTT	CASSLFFPGTGTTEAFF
once	TRBV5-1	TRBJ1-2	.	TGCGCCAGCAGCGTAGGGGCGCGGTATGGCTACACCTTC	CASSVGARYGYTF
.	TRBV4-2	TRBJ1-6	TRBD1	TGTGCCAGCAGCCCGGGACAGGGGAATAATTCACCCCTCCACTTT	CASSPGQGNNSPLHF
.	TRBV4-2	TRBJ2-2	.	TGTGCCAGCAGCCAACTAAACACCGGGGAGCTGTTTTTT	CASSQLNTGELFF
.	TRBV7-9	TRBJ1-3	TRBD1	TGTGCCAGCAGCACGCGGGGGGACAGGGTCTCTGGAAACACCATATATTTT	CASSTRGDRVSGNTIYF
.	TRBV3-1/TRBV3-2	TRBJ2-3	TRBD2	TGTGCCAGCCGTTCCGGGACTACCGAGGGTACGCAGTATTTT	CASRSGTTEGTQYF
.	TRBV24-1	TRBJ2-3	.	TGTGCCACCAGCAGGGTAGGCACAGATACGCAGTATTTT	CATSRVGTDTQYF
.	TRBV10-1	TRBJ1-1	.	TGCGCCAGCAGTGAGTCGGGAGTCCCCGAAGCTTTCTTT	CASSESGVPEAFF
.	TRBV3-1/TRBV3-2	TRBJ2-7	TRBD2	TGTGCCAGCAGCCATGGGACTAGCGGGAGCTACGAGCAGTACTTC	CASSHGTSGSYEQYF
once	TRBV5-5	TRBJ1-6	TRBD1	TGTGCCAGCAGCTCCGGGACAGGGTCAAATTCACCCCTCCACTTT	CASSSGTGSNSPLHF
.	TRBV18	TRBJ1-1	TRBD1	TGTGCCAGCTCACCGCGGACAGGGGACTCTGAAGCTTTCTTT	CASSPRTGDSEAFF
.	TRBV15	TRBJ2-7	TRBD1	TGTGCCACCAGCAGCTCGCAGGGGGTCCAGTCCTACGAGCAGTACTTC	CATSSSQGVQSYEQYF
.	TRBV7-3	TRBJ2-2	.	TGTGCCAGCAGCTTACTAGCAAACACCGGGGAGCTGTTTTTT	CASSLLANTGELFF
.	TRBV6-5	TRBJ2-2	.	TGTGCCAGCAGTTACCGGGGTTCGTCCGGGGAGCTGTTTTTT	CASSYRGSSGELFF
.	TRBV5-1	TRBJ2-3	TRBD1	TGCGCCAGCACTCCGGGACAGGCATCAGATACGCAGTATTTT	CASTPGQASDTQYF
.	TRBV3-1/TRBV3-2	TRBJ2-1	TRBD2	TGTGCCAGCAGCCAAGATCGGCTAGCGGGTGAGCAGTTCTTC	CASSQDRLAGEQFF
.	TRBV19	TRBJ1-5	.	TGTGCCAGTAGTATATCACAGGGCAATCAGCCCCAGCATTTT	CASSISQGNQPQHF
once	TRBV19	TRBJ2-3	TRBD2	TGTGCCAGTAGTATGGGACTAGTTATAGATACGCAGTATTTT	CASSMGLVIDTQYF
.	TRBV5-4	TRBJ2-3	TRBD2	TGTGCCAGCAGACTTAGCGGGAGCAGCACAGATACGCAGTATTTT	CASRLSGSSTDTQYF
.	TRBV7-9	TRBJ2-5	TRBD2	TGTGCCAGCAGCTTCGGGAGGCAGAGAGAGACCCAGTACTTC	CASSFGRQRETQYF
.	TRBV7-8	TRBJ1-3	.	TGTGCCAGCAGCTTTTCCCCCCTGGCCAGGGGAAACTCTGGAAACACCATATATTTT	CASSFSPLARGNSGNTIYF
.	TRBV19	TRBJ2-2	.	TGTGCCAGTAGTATAAGATCAGGCCTCTTCACCGGGGAGCTGTTTTTT	CASSIRSGLFTGELFF
.	TRBV3-1/TRBV3-2	TRBJ2-2	TRBD2	TGTGCCAGCAGCCCTCTGGCGGGAGGCACCGGGGAGCTGTTTTTT	CASSPLAGGTGELFF
few	TRBV6-5	TRBJ2-7	.	TGTGCCAGTAGCGTCCGGGGAACCTACGAGCAGTACTTC	CASSVRGTYEQYF
.	TRBV9	TRBJ1-1	.	TGTGCCAGCAGCGTAGAGGCGGGAATTAACACTGAAGCTTTCTTT	CASSVEAGINTEAFF
.	TRBV27	TRBJ2-1	TRBD2	TGTGCCAGCAGTTTATGGGGCGGGAGGGCCATCAATGAGCAGTTCTTC	CASSLWGGRAINEQFF
.	TRBV15	TRBJ1-2	.	TGTGCCACCAGCAGAGACCGGGAATATGGCTACACCTTC	CATSRDREYGYTF
.	TRBV6-5	TRBJ1-6	TRBD1	TGTGCCAGCAGTCCGGACAGGGGGAATGGATCACCCCTCCACTTT	CASSPDRGNGSPLHF
few	TRBV19	TRBJ1-1	.	TGTGCCAGTAGTATTCGGCCAGGGGATATTGAAGCTTTCTTT	CASSIRPGDIEAFF
.	TRBV14	TRBJ1-2	.	TGTGCCAGCAGCCAAGCAGGCGGCGGGACTGAGGGCTACACCTTC	CASSQAGGGTEGYTF
.	TRBV6-5	TRBJ1-5	TRBD1	TGTGCCAGCAGACCCACCGGGACAGTAAATCAGCCCCAGCATTTT	CASRPTGTVNQPQHF
.	TRBV19	TRBJ2-3	TRBD2	TGTGCCACTCGCGGGAGGGCCACAGATACGCAGTATTTT	CATRGRATDTQYF
once	TRBV5-8	TRBJ1-2	.	TGTGCCAGCAGCTGGACAGCTAACTATGGCTACACCTTC	CASSWTANYGYTF
few	TRBV6-1	TRBJ1-4	.	TGTGCCAGCAGTGAATATACGGTCGGGCTGTTTTTT	CASSEYTVGLFF
.	TRBV19	TRBJ2-6	.	TGTGCCAGTAGTATAGACGGGAGACTAGCTGGGGCCAACGTCCTGACTTTC	CASSIDGRLAGANVLTF
.	TRBV6-2/TRBV6-3	TRBJ2-3	TRBD2	TGTGCCAGCAGTTACGAAGCGGGAGATACAGATACGCAGTATTTT	CASSYEAGDTDTQYF
.	TRBV6-5	TRBJ1-2	TRBD1	TGTGCCAGCAGTAACCCGGGACAGGGGACTCATGGCTACACCTTC	CASSNPGQGTHGYTF
.	TRBV19	TRBJ1-5	.	TGTGCCAGTGGGCCAGGGCCGTATAGCAATCAGCCCCAGCATTTT	CASGPGPYSNQPQHF
.	TRBV3-1/TRBV3-2	TRBJ2-7	TRBD1	TGTGCCAGCAGCCGACAGGGGGAGAACGAGCAGTACTTC	CASSRQGENEQYF
.	TRBV10-3	TRBJ2-1	.	TGTGCCATCAGTGAGAGGACGGGAGTAGCGTACAATGAGCAGTTCTTC	CAISERTGVAYNEQFF
.	TRBV6-1	TRBJ1-4	.	TGTGCCAGCAGTGAAGGTCGGGGACTAACTAATGAAAAACTGTTTTTT	CASSEGRGLTNEKLFF
.	TRBV6-6	TRBJ2-2	TRBD2	TGTGCCAGCAGTTGGGCGGGAGGACGGGCCGGGGAGCTGTTTTTT	CASSWAGGRAGELFF
once	TRBV3-1/TRBV3-2	TRBJ2-1	TRBD1	TGTGCCAGCAAAAGGACAGGGAAGGATGAGCAGTTCTTC	CASKRTGKDEQFF
.	TRBV6-1	TRBJ2-1	TRBD2	TGTGCCAGCAGTGAAGGGGTGGGAGCGGGAGCCTACAATGAGCAGTTCTTC	CASSEGVGAGAYNEQFF
.	TRBV6-2/TRBV6-3	TRBJ2-1	.	TGTGCCAGCAGTTACGGCCGCGTGAGAGAAGCGCCCCGAAACAATGAGCAGTTCTTC	CASSYGRVREAPRNNEQFF
.	TRBV7-9	TRBJ1-6	.	TGTGCCAGCAGCTTAGACCAGTATAATTCACCCCTCCACTTT	CASSLDQYNSPLHF
.	TRBV7-2	TRBJ1-6	.	TGTGCCAGCAGCTTAGAGGGGTTCTCCTATAATTCACCCCTCCACTTT	CASSLEGFSYNSPLHF